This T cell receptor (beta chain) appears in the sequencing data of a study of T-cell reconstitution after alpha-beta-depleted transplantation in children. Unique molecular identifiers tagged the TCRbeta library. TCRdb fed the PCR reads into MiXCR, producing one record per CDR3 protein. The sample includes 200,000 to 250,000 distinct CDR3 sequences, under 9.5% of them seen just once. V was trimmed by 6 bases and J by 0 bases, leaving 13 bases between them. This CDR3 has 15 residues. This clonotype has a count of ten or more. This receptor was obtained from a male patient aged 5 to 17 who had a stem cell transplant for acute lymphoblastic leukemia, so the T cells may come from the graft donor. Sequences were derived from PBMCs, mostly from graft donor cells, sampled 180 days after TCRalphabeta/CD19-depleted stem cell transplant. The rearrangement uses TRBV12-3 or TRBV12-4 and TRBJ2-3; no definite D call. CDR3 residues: CASSVINSSTDTQYF. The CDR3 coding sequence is TGTGCCAGCAGCGTTATCAATTCTAGCACAGATACGCAGTATTTT.